The 22 T cell receptor beta chains below all came from one sample that was sequenced in a study of blood T cell repertoires in COVID-19 (dated by TCRdb to 2020 to 2022). Library creation used the immunoSEQ multiplex PCR assay. TCRdb obtained this table from immuneACCESS and retained in-frame rearrangements with V and J assigned. These tables miss some clones; where compared with another copy, unresolved V genes account for less than half of the shortfall, and the remainder is unexplained. In all, the sample holds under 200,000 clones, and around three quarters of those were seen once. The ten largest clonotypes hold 17% of the sample. The specimen was peripheral blood. The receptors were sampled from a man aged 55 to 70 with active or convalescent COVID-19.

V usage is TRBV9 and J usage is TRBJ2-2; D not resolved. This CDR3 is 12 amino acids long. V was trimmed by 1 base and J by 4 bases, leaving 2 bases between them. The germline V gene has CDR1 SGDLS and CDR2 YYNGEE. The CDR3, as DNA: TGTGCCAGCAGCGTACTCACCGGGGAGCTGTTTTTT. This codes for CASSVLTGELFF.

The rearrangement joins TRBV21-1 to TRBJ2-7; whether TRBD2, the table's D call, matches the DNA was not checked. TRBV21-1 is a pseudogene locus. This CDR3 comprises 13 residues. In DNA, the CDR3 is TGTGCCAGCACACTACAGCGACTATGCGAGCAGTACTTC. The encoded protein is CASTLQRLCEQYF.

The rearrangement joins TRBV5-1 to TRBJ1-4, with 7 nucleotides matching TRBD1. The CDR3 is 15 amino acids. After removal of 4 bases from V and 5 bases from J, the junction contained 8 bases not matched to a gene. Germline lookup yields CDR1 SGHRS and CDR2 YFSETQ. The CDR3 protein is CASSLGQATNEKLFF. The CDR3 nucleotides are TGCGCCAGCAGCCTTGGACAGGCTACCAATGAAAAACTGTTTTTT.

This clone was seen only a few times. The V gene is TRBV4-2, the J gene TRBJ2-1; 7 bases match TRBD2. The junction had 11 bases not matched to a gene; V was cut back by 4 bases and J by 2 bases. The CDR3 runs 17 residues. Germline V gene lookup returns CDR1 LGHNA and CDR2 YNFKEQ. This CDR3 reads CASSPRSISGTYNEQFF. DNA of the CDR3: TGTGCCAGCAGCCCCCGTAGTATAAGCGGGACCTACAATGAGCAGTTCTTC.

This rearrangement joins TRBV18 to TRBJ1-1, with 9 positions matching TRBD1. Trimming cost V 1 base and J 7 bases; bases outside gene matches: 13. Germline values: CDR1 KGHSH, CDR2 LQKENI. The CDR3 consists of 17 residues. CDR3 DNA sequence: TGTGCCAGCTCACCACGACAGGGGGAAATCGCAGGGGGTGAAGCTTTCTTT. Protein product: CASSPRQGEIAGGEAFF.

This clone has just a few counts. Other DNA sequences in this specimen translate into the identical CDR3. The chain carries TRBV27 and TRBJ1-1; the match to TRBD1 covers 7 bases. Germline V lookup: CDR1 MNHEY, CDR2 SMNVEV (reference sequence). J lost 1 base, V lost 6 bases, and 5 bases had no gene match. This CDR3 is 14 amino acids long. The chain's CDR3 is CASSFRTGNTEAFF. In nucleotides, the CDR3 is TGTGCCAGCAGCTTTAGGACAGGGAACACTGAAGCTTTCTTT.

This clone was recorded once. The chain carries TRBV21-1 and TRBJ2-6; whether TRBD1, the table's D call, matches the DNA was not checked. TRBV21-1 is a pseudogene. The CDR3 totals 18 residues. CDR3 loop: CASSTPGHLPSGANVLTF. The DNA of the CDR3 is TGTGCCAGCAGCACCCCGGGACATCTCCCCTCTGGGGCCAACGTCCTGACTTTC.

The rearrangement links TRBV7-2 to TRBJ1-6, with TRBD1 matching over 10 bases. V dropped 3 bases and J dropped 9; count of bases not matched to a gene: 2. Germline CDR1 reads SGHTA; CDR2 reads FQGNSA. There are 14 residues in the CDR3. The CDR3 sequence: CASSFRTGGSPLHF. The CDR3 coding sequence is TGTGCCAGCAGCTTCAGGACAGGGGGTTCACCCCTCCACTTT.

With respect to this clone: It is likely a read error, because the conserved phenylalanine at the end of the CDR3 is missing. The limits of the CDR3 on the DNA are not certain, so only TCRdb's listed CDR3 is given. J is TRBJ2-2 and V is TRBV24-1; the D segment call TRBD1 is taken from the table without a DNA check. The germline V gene encodes CDR1 KGHDR and CDR2 SFDVKD. Counting both end residues, the CDR3 totals 11 amino acids. The CDR3 region is CAYFYRQGVVL.

The chain is built from TRBV11-2 and TRBJ2-7; D gene unclear. The CDR3 is 16 amino acids. Germline lookup yields CDR1 SGHAT and CDR2 FQNNGV. V lost 5 bases, J lost 2 bases, and 19 bases lay in between. CDR3 loop: CASSPGVGSAAYEQYF. The DNA for the CDR3 is TGTGCCAGCAGCCCCGGAGTGGGTTCCGCTGCCTACGAGCAGTACTTC. Combining the CDR3 with reference TRBV11-2 and TRBJ2-7 gives the whole variable domain EAGVAQSPRYKIIEKRQSVAFWCNPISGHATLYWYQQILGQGPKLLIQFQNNGVVDDSQLPKDRFSAERLKGVDSTLKIQPAKLEDSAVYLCASSPGVGSAAYEQYFGPGTRLTVT.

V usage is TRBV7-2 and J usage is TRBJ2-5, with unresolved D. Deletions cut 1 base from V and 7 bases from J, with 10 bases between. Germline V gene sequence: CDR1 SGHTA, CDR2 FQGNSA. The CDR3 totals 13 residues. The CDR3 region has the DNA TGTGCCAGCAGCTTAGGTTCGTCGTGGACCCAGTACTTC. Encoded protein: CASSLGSSWTQYF.

The V call is TRBV7-3, the J call TRBJ1-6; D unresolved. Trimming removed 2 bases at V and 7 bases at J, with 15 bases between. This CDR3 comprises 16 residues. CDR1 SGHTA and CDR2 FQGTGA come from the germline V gene. CDR3 protein: CASSLEPRARNSPLHF. The CDR3 nucleotides read TGTGCCAGCAGCTTAGAGCCGAGGGCTCGGAATTCACCCCTCCACTTT.

A few counts support this clone. The same CDR3 is also encoded by other DNA sequences in this sample. CDR3 nucleotides: TGTGCCAGCAGCTTGACAGGGTCCACAGATACGCAGTATTTT. Residues: CASSLTGSTDTQYF. This chain connects TRBV7-9 to TRBJ2-3; 7 nucleotides agree with TRBD1. This CDR3 has 14 amino acids. J lost 2 bases, V lost 3 bases, and 2 bases had no gene match. The germline CDR1 and CDR2 sequences are SEHNR and FQNEAQ (reference sequence).

The CDR3 DNA reads as TGTGCCAGCTCACCTCCGGGCAGGGCGGTTGGCACTGAAGCTTTCTTT. This codes for CASSPPGRAVGTEAFF. The chain recombines TRBV18 with TRBJ1-1; D is perhaps TRBD1 (5 bases). The CDR3 runs to 16 residues. V was pared by 3 bases and J by 4 bases, with 18 bases between. Germline V gene sequence: CDR1 KGHSH, CDR2 LQKENI.

The chain joins TRBV5-4 to TRBJ1-2, with D perhaps TRBD1 (6 bases). This CDR3 spans 17 amino acids. Per the germline V gene, CDR1 is SGHNT and CDR2 is YYREEE (reference sequence). V was trimmed by 4 bases and J by 1 base, leaving 20 bases between them. The CDR3 reads CASSPAGAMAFNYGYTF. The CDR3 region has the DNA TGTGCCAGCAGCCCTGCGGGGGCCATGGCCTTTAACTATGGCTACACCTTC.

The chain couples TRBV18 to TRBJ1-1; 7 nucleotides line up with TRBD1. V shed 1 base, J shed 0 bases, and the junction held 11 bases outside the gene matches. Germline V gene lookup returns CDR1 KGHSH and CDR2 LQKENI. CDR3 length: 18 residues. In DNA, the CDR3 is TGTGCCAGCTCACCACTGGTTGGGCAGGGGGTCATGAACACTGAAGCTTTCTTT. Encoded protein: CASSPLVGQGVMNTEAFF.

The DNA of the CDR3 is TGTGCCAGTAGTAAGGTAGCGGGAGGGAGGGCCAATGAGCAGTTCTTC. It translates to CASSKVAGGRANEQFF. The V and J genes are TRBV19 and TRBJ2-1, with 11 nucleotides matching TRBD2. Germline V gene data show CDR1 as LNHDA and CDR2 as SQIVND (reference sequence). Unmatched junction bases numbered 8, after V lost 4 bases and J lost 6 bases. The length of the CDR3 is 16 residues.

The J gene is TRBJ2-7, the V gene TRBV7-3, with 7 bases that match TRBD1. Losses at the gene ends were 6 bases for V and 6 bases for J; bases not matched to a gene: 5. The CDR3 loop spans 12 amino acids. The V gene's germline CDR1 is SGHTA and CDR2 FQGTGA. The CDR3 protein is CASSNRGGEQYF. Here the CDR3 DNA reads TGTGCCAGCAGTAACAGGGGTGGCGAGCAGTACTTC. The full variable domain, its missing parts supplied by reference TRBV7-3 and TRBJ2-7, is GAGVSQTPSNKVTEKGKYVELRCDPISGHTALYWYRQSLGQGPEFLIYFQGTGAADDSGLPNDRFFAVRPEGSVSTLKIQRTERGDSAVYLCASSNRGGEQYFGPGTRLTVT.

The chain links TRBV3-1 (or the pseudogene TRBV3-2) to TRBJ2-5; 8 bases agree with TRBD2. V dropped 6 bases and J dropped 5; count of bases not matched to a gene: 8. CDR1 and CDR2 from the germline V gene are LGHDT and YNNKEL (reference sequence). CDR3 length equals 14 residues. The CDR3: CASRLDSGSETQYF. The CDR3 DNA reads as TGTGCCAGCAGGCTCGACAGCGGGAGTGAGACCCAGTACTTC.

The CDR3: CASSLTGVRGYTF. The CDR3 DNA is TGTGCCAGCAGTCTGACAGGGGTGCGCGGCTACACCTTC. This chain connects TRBV6-5 to TRBJ1-2; 8 bases are shared with TRBD1. The J segment lost 8 bases and the V segment lost 5 bases, leaving 7 bases of the junction unmatched. Germline V gene sequence: CDR1 MNHEY, CDR2 SVGAGI. This CDR3 has 13 amino acids.

The J gene is TRBJ2-5, the V gene TRBV15, with 13 nucleotides matching TRBD2. This CDR3 spans 16 amino acids. Germline V gene sequence: CDR1 LNHNV, CDR2 YYDKDF (reference sequence). After removal of 5 bases from V and 3 bases from J, the junction contained 6 bases not matched to a gene. The CDR3 nucleotides read TGTGCCACCAGCGGACTAGCGGGAGATGGGAAAGAGACCCAGTACTTC. Protein product: CATSGLAGDGKETQYF. Full variable domain (rest looked up from reference TRBV15 and TRBJ2-5): DAMVIQNPRYQVTQFGKPVTLSCSQTLNHNVMYWYQQKSSQAPKLLFHYYDKDFNNEADTPDNFQSRRPNTSFCFLDIRSPGLGDTAMYLCATSGLAGDGKETQYFGPGTRLLVL.

The rearrangement joins TRBV27 to TRBJ2-7; D might be TRBD2 (6 bases). The CDR3 spans 14 residues. CDR1 is MNHEY, CDR2 SMNVEV, per germline (reference sequence). V was pared by 2 bases and J by 9 bases, with 17 bases between. The chain's CDR3 is CASSLGDRPEGQYF. The CDR3 coding sequence is TGTGCCAGCAGTTTAGGGGACCGCCCGGAGGGGCAGTACTTC.